Sequencing of this T cell receptor (beta chain) was carried out in a study of CD8 T cells in Susac syndrome. Findings and limits, study-wide: An acknowledgment was made by the study that its TCR sequencing and HLA analysis involved relatively few individuals.

From blood CD8+ and CD4+ T cells, TCR beta sequences were generated. The multiple sclerosis controls consisted of treatment-naive patients with relapsing-remitting disease, either stable or active. Between the trimmed V and J ends, which lost 5 bases and 2 bases, there was a span of 12 bases. The CDR3 is made up of 14 amino acids. Germline lookup yields CDR1 MNHEY and CDR2 SVGAGI. With regard to this clonotype: Its target is unknown.

Random hexamers were used to reverse transcribe roughly 0.45 to 1 ug of RNA. Across 54 Vbeta and 13 Jbeta, TCR beta CDR3 was amplified with immunoSEQ multiplex PCR. In TCRdb, the immunoSEQ multiplex PCR reads were re-called with MiXCR into one record per CDR3 protein. The table shows about 290,000 distinct CDR3 sequences, with around 85% occurring only once. This chain connects TRBV6-5 to TRBJ2-5; D might be TRBD2 (6 bases). The source material was CD8+ T cells from PBMCs. The sequence derives from a human donor with multiple sclerosis. For the CDR3, the DNA is TGTGCCAGCAGTGCGGGACTGCAGCAAGAGACCCAGTACTTC. Residues: CASSAGLQQETQYF.